This TCR beta chain was sequenced in a study of T cells in Graves' hyperthyroidism and ophthalmopathy. Amplified TCR beta CDR3 regions derived from RNA transcripts. The TCR CDR3 first-round RT-PCR relied on the HTBI primer set. TCRdb re-derived calls from the multiplex PCR reads in MiXCR, one entry per CDR3 protein. Of more than 350,000 distinct CDR3 sequences in the sample, 12% to 15% are singletons; the top ten hold approximately 19%. The ends were cut back, 8 bases at V and 6 bases at J, with 6 bases in the middle. This CDR3 comprises 10 residues. CDR1 and CDR2 (germline): MGHDK, SYGVNS. PBMCs stemmed from 10 ml fresh peripheral blood.

Sequencing input: blood. This clonotype originated in a woman in her sixties with Graves' ophthalmopathy. The chain employs TRBV25-1 and TRBJ2-3; D gene ambiguous. CDR3 protein: CASEADTQYF. DNA of the CDR3: TGTGCCAGCGAGGCGGATACGCAGTATTTT.